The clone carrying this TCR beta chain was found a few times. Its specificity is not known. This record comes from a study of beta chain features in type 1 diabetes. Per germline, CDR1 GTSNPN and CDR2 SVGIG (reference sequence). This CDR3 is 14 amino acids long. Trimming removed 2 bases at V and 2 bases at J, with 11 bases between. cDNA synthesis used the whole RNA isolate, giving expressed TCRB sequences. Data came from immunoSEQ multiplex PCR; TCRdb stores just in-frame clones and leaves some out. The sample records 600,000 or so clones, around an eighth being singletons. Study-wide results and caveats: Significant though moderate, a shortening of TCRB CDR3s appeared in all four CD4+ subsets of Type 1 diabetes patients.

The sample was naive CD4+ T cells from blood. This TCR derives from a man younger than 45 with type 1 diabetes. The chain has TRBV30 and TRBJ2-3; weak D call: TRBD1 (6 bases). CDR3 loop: CAWSQDSATDTQYF. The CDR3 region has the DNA TGTGCCTGGAGTCAGGACAGCGCCACAGATACGCAGTATTTT.